This T cell receptor beta chain was recovered during a study of shared clonotypes between healthy human individuals. With regard to this clone: Its specificity is unknown.

Over several immunoSEQ plates, each subset's genomic DNA was distributed in even portions. Some clones are missing from TCRdb's copy, which holds only in-frame ones; the method was immunoSEQ multiplex PCR. Among about 680,000 clones listed, 60% to 75% were seen once. Study-wide results and limits: Sorted-subset sequencing, rarefaction showed, was incomplete despite large depth.

The sequence was obtained from a woman younger than 45 in good health. Sequences were obtained from memory CD4+ T cells sorted from blood. Subset given: CD45RA-negative fraction.

This CDR3 is CASSATGEPTGLFF. For the CDR3, the DNA is TGTGCCAGCAGTGCCACAGGGGAGCCCACAGGGCTGTTTTTT. The V and J genes are TRBV27 and TRBJ2-2, with TRBD1 matching 7 bases. V lost 5 bases and J lost 13; bases outside the gene matches: 13. This CDR3 region has 14 residues. Germline V gene data show CDR1 as MNHEY and CDR2 as SMNVEV (reference sequence).